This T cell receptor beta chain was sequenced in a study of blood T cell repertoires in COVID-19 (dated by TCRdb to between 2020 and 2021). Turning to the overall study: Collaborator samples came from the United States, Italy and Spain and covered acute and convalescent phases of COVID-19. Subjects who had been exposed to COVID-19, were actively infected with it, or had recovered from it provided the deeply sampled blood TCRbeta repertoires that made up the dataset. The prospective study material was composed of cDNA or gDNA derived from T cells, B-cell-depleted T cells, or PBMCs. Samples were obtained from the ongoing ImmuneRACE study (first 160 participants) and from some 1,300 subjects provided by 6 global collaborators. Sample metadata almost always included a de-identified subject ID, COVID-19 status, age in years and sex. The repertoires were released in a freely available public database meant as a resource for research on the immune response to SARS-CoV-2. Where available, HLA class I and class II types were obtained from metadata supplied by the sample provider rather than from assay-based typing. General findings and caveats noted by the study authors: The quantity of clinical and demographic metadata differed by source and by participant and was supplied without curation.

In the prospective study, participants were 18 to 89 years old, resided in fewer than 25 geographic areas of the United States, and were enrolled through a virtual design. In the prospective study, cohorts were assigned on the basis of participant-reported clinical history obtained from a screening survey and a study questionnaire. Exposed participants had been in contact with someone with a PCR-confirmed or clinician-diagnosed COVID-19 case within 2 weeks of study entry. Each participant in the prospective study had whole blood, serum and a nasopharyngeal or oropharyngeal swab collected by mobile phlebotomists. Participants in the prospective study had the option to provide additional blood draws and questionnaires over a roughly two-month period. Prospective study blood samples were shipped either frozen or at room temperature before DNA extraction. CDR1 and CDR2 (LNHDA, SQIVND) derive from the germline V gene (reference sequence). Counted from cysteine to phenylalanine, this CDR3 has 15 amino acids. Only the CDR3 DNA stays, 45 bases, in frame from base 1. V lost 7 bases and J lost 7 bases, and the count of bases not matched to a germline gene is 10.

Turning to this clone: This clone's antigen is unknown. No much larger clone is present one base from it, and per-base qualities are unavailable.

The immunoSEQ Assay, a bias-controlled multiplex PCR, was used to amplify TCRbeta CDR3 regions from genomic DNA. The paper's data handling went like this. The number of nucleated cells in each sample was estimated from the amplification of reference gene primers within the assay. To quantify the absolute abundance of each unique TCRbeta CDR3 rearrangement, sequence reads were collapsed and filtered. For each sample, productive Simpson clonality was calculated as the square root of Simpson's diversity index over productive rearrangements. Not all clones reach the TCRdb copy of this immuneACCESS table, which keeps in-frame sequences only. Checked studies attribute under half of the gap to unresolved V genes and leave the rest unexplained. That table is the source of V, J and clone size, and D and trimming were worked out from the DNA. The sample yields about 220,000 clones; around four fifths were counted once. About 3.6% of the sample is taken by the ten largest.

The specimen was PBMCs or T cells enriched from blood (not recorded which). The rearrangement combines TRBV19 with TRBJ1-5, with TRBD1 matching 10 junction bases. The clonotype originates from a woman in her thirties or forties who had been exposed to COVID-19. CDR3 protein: CASKWRGQGGQPQHF. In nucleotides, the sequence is TGTGCCAGTAAATGGCGTGGACAGGGGGGGCAGCCCCAGCATTTT. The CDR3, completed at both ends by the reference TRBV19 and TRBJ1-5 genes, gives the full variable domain DGGITQSPKYLFRKEGQNVTLSCEQNLNHDAMYWYRQDPGQGLRLIYYSQIVNDFQKGDIAEGYSVSREKKESFPLTVTSAQKNPTAFYLCASKWRGQGGQPQHFGDGTRLSIL.